These 22 T cell receptor beta chains were all obtained from the same sample, sequenced in a study of cytomegalovirus exposure and HLA in healthy donors. Clones were sequenced by immunoSEQ multiplex PCR, and TCRdb holds only the in-frame ones, with some missing. This repertoire shows some 160,000 clones, roughly 90% found once; its top ten account for about 0.64%. Sequenced material: PBMCs. Source of these receptors: a man aged 18 to 30 in good health and CMV-seronegative.

This clone was seen more than once but under ten times. The chain uses TRBV9 and TRBJ2-1; 7 bases line up with TRBD1. V trimming: 0 bases; J trimming: 3 bases; junction bases outside the gene matches: 3. CDR1 is SGDLS and CDR2 is YYNGEE in the germline V gene. This CDR3 spans 15 amino acids. CDR3 region: CASSVDGTDYNEQFF. In DNA, the CDR3 is TGTGCCAGCAGCGTAGATGGGACAGACTACAATGAGCAGTTCTTC.

The chain joins TRBV30 to TRBJ2-1; 8 nucleotides agree with TRBD1. The CDR3 loop spans 13 amino acids. V lost 2 bases and J lost 6; bases outside the gene matches: 3. Germline loops: CDR1 GTSNPN, CDR2 SVGIG (reference sequence). The chain's CDR3 is CAWSYGQGNEQFF. The CDR3 coding sequence is TGTGCCTGGAGTTATGGACAGGGCAATGAGCAGTTCTTC.

The chain is built from TRBV7-9 and TRBJ1-4; D is uncertain. This CDR3 is 13 amino acids long. V dropped 6 bases and J dropped 3 bases, with 8 bases sitting between them. Per the germline V gene, CDR1 is SEHNR and CDR2 is FQNEAQ (reference sequence). The CDR3 DNA reads TGTGCCAGCAGTGAGGTTGCTAATGAAAAACTGTTTTTT. It codes for CASSEVANEKLFF.

The V and J genes are TRBV30 and TRBJ1-2; D might be TRBD1 (5 bases). With 3 bases removed from V and 4 bases from J, the gap between germline ends came to 12 bases. The CDR3 runs 13 residues. Looked up from germline, CDR1 is GTSNPN and CDR2 is SVGIG (reference sequence). CDR3 in amino acids: CAWSATALYGYTF. The DNA for the CDR3 is TGTGCCTGGAGCGCGACAGCCCTCTATGGCTACACCTTC.

This clone was seen more than once but under ten times. J is TRBJ2-3 and V is TRBV6-4; maybe TRBD1 (6 bases). V lost 4 bases and J lost 1, with 6 bases in between. CDR1 is MRHNA, CDR2 SNTAGT, per germline. The CDR3 extends over 13 amino acids. This CDR3 reads CASSAGGTDTQYF. CDR3 DNA sequence: TGTGCCAGCAGTGCAGGGGGCACAGATACGCAGTATTTT.

The V and J genes are TRBV7-8 and TRBJ1-6; 7 bases match TRBD1. CDR1 and CDR2 from the germline V gene are SGHVS and FQNEAQ. Trimming took 5 bases from V and 0 from J; bases not matched to a gene: 4. The CDR3 length is 16 residues. CDR3 in DNA: TGTGCCAGCAGCCAGACAGGGTCCTCCTATAATTCACCCCTCCACTTT. Amino acids: CASSQTGSSYNSPLHF.

This sequence joins TRBV19 and TRBJ1-2, with a tentative D call TRBD1 (6 bases). This CDR3 comprises 15 residues. Germline-derived CDR1 and CDR2 are LNHDA and SQIVND (reference sequence). V was pared by 4 bases and J by 4 bases, with 16 bases between. CDR3 sequence: CASSTPRTVAYGYTF. CDR3 DNA: TGTGCCAGTAGTACCCCCCGGACAGTCGCCTATGGCTACACCTTC. Complete variable domain (other parts from reference TRBV19 and TRBJ1-2): DGGITQSPKYLFRKEGQNVTLSCEQNLNHDAMYWYRQDPGQGLRLIYYSQIVNDFQKGDIAEGYSVSREKKESFPLTVTSAQKNPTAFYLCASSTPRTVAYGYTFGSGTRLTVV.

This chain joins TRBV9 and TRBJ2-2, with 9 bases identical to TRBD2. Germline V gene sequence: CDR1 SGDLS, CDR2 YYNGEE. With V trimmed by 3 bases and J by 3 bases, 9 bases remained unmatched. The CDR3 runs to 17 residues. The CDR3 protein is CASSALSGRLDTGELFF. The CDR3 nucleotides read TGTGCCAGCAGCGCATTAAGCGGGAGGCTCGACACCGGGGAGCTGTTTTTT.

This clone was seen a few times. The V gene is TRBV19, the J gene TRBJ2-3; TRBD2 matches 9 bases. CDR1 LNHDA and CDR2 SQIVND come from the germline V gene (reference sequence). The CDR3 extends over 15 amino acids. Germline trimming cut 6 bases from V and 1 base from J; bases unmatched to any gene: 5. CDR3: CASSSGRRGTDTQYF. In nucleotides, the CDR3 is TGTGCCAGTAGCAGCGGGAGGAGGGGCACAGATACGCAGTATTTT.

The chain has TRBV19 and TRBJ1-1; no clear D. The CDR3 covers 13 residues. Trimming removed 11 bases at V and 1 base at J, with 14 bases between. The germline V gene encodes CDR1 LNHDA and CDR2 SQIVND (reference sequence). CDR3 sequence: CASNPVWNTEAFF. In nucleotides, the CDR3 is TGTGCCTCGAACCCAGTATGGAACACTGAAGCTTTCTTT.

The V call is TRBV30, the J call TRBJ2-1; 7 bases match TRBD2. This CDR3 region has 19 residues. CDR1 GTSNPN and CDR2 SVGIG come from the germline V gene (reference sequence). The V gene end was trimmed by 3 bases and the J gene end by 2 bases; junction bases not matched to a gene: 19. DNA of the CDR3: TGTGCCTGGAGCCCAAACTTACAAGATCGGACTAGGACCTACAATGAGCAGTTCTTC. It translates to CAWSPNLQDRTRTYNEQFF.

The chain uses TRBV10-1 and TRBJ2-1; D is possibly TRBD1 (6 bases). CDR3 length equals 16 residues. Trimming removed 6 bases from V and 9 bases from J, with 24 bases in between. The germline V gene has CDR1 WNHNN and CDR2 SYGVQD (reference sequence). The CDR3 bases are TGCGCCAGCAGGGACGGAAAGGACAGTACGTTTGGTGAGCAGTTCTTC. It is translated as CASRDGKDSTFGEQFF.

CDR3 nucleotides: TGTGCCAGCAGTCCCGCGGACAGGCCGAATGAAAAACTGTTTTTT. This codes for CASSPADRPNEKLFF. V usage is TRBV6-6 and J usage is TRBJ1-4, with 7 bases identical to TRBD1. Germline V gene sequence: CDR1 MNHNY, CDR2 SVGAGI (reference sequence). The CDR3 is 15 residues long. J was trimmed by 5 bases and V by 5 bases; bases with no gene match: 8.

This chain connects TRBV9 to TRBJ1-3, with a weak D call TRBD1 (5 bases). In germline, CDR1 is SGDLS, CDR2 YYNGEE. The CDR3 sequence is 16 residues long. The V end lost 0 bases, the J end lost 0 bases, and 10 bases lay between the germline ends. As DNA, the CDR3 is TGTGCCAGCAGCGTAGGGGGAGGGGTCTCTGGAAACACCATATATTTT. Translated, it gives CASSVGGGVSGNTIYF.

The V and J genes are TRBV29-1 and TRBJ1-1; TRBD1 agrees at 7 bases. Looked up from germline, CDR1 is SQVTM and CDR2 is ANQGSEA. The junction had 4 bases not matched to a gene; V was cut back by 6 bases and J by 0 bases. The CDR3 sequence is 13 residues long. CDR3 residues: CSVMTGMNTEAFF. Written as DNA, the CDR3 is TGCAGCGTAATGACAGGGATGAACACTGAAGCTTTCTTT.

The J gene is TRBJ2-3, the V gene TRBV29-1, with 10 positions matching TRBD2. With V trimmed by 0 bases and J by 4 bases, 4 bases remained unmatched. Germline-derived CDR1 and CDR2 are SQVTM and ANQGSEA. The CDR3 sequence is 15 residues long. CDR3 amino acids: CSVEESGRVSDTQYF. CDR3 DNA sequence: TGCAGCGTTGAAGAAAGCGGGAGGGTCTCAGATACGCAGTATTTT.

The chain combines TRBV19 with TRBJ1-5; no reliable D call. V dropped 0 bases and J dropped 4 bases, with 10 bases sitting between them. This CDR3 spans 15 amino acids. Germline V gives CDR1 LNHDA, CDR2 SQIVND (reference sequence). CDR3 amino acids: CASSIEPTGNQPQHF. CDR3 in DNA: TGTGCCAGTAGTATAGAACCGACGGGTAATCAGCCCCAGCATTTT.

This clone was observed a few times. V and J are TRBV5-1 and TRBJ1-3; unclear D gene. The CDR3 runs 12 residues. In germline, CDR1 is SGHRS, CDR2 YFSETQ. Trimming pared 1 base from V and 10 bases from J, leaving 9 bases between. DNA of the CDR3: TGCGCCAGCAGCTTGTCAGGATCAACCATATATTTT. This translates into CASSLSGSTIYF.

The J gene is TRBJ2-4, the V gene TRBV6-1, with D unresolved. The CDR3 totals 15 residues. Trimming removed 4 bases at V and 0 bases at J, with 10 bases between. The germline V gene encodes CDR1 MNHNS and CDR2 SASEGT. The CDR3 here is CASSAGLLAKNIQYF. The CDR3 nucleotides read TGTGCCAGCAGTGCCGGTCTACTAGCCAAAAACATTCAGTACTTC.

Here the CDR3 reads CASSQDRGGETQYF. The CDR3 DNA sequence: TGCGCCAGCAGCCAAGATAGGGGTGGAGAGACCCAGTACTTC. V usage is TRBV4-1 and J usage is TRBJ2-5; D possibly corresponds to TRBD1 (5 bases). The germline V and J ends were trimmed by 0 bases and 4 bases, with 9 bases remaining between them. CDR1 and CDR2 (germline): MGHRA, YSYEKL. The CDR3 has 14 amino acids.

This sequence joins TRBV9 and TRBJ2-7; D might be TRBD1 (6 bases). The CDR3 is made up of 15 amino acids. Per germline, CDR1 SGDLS and CDR2 YYNGEE. V was clipped by 0 bases and J by 7 bases, with 17 bases between them. CDR3 region: CASSVESGDIWEQYF. Written as DNA, the CDR3 is TGTGCCAGCAGCGTAGAGTCAGGGGATATTTGGGAGCAGTACTTC.

The gene calls are TRBV5-4 and TRBJ2-1; D possibly corresponds to TRBD2 (6 bases). The CDR3 runs 14 residues. From germline, CDR1 is SGHNT and CDR2 YYREEE (reference sequence). Trimming left V 5 bases short and J 0 bases short, with 9 bases between. CDR3 in DNA: TGTGCCAGCAGTACTAGCAGCTCCTACAATGAGCAGTTCTTC. Protein sequence: CASSTSSSYNEQFF.